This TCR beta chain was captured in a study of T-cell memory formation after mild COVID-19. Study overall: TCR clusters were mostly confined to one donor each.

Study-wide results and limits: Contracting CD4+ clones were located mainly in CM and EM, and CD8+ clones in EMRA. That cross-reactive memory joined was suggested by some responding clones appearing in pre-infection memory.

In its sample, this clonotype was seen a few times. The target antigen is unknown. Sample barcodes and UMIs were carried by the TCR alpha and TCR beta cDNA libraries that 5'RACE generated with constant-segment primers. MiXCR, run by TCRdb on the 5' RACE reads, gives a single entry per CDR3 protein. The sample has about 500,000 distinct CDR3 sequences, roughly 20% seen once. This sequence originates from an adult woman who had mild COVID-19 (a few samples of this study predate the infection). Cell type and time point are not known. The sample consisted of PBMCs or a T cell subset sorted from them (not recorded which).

The CDR3 region is CASSPPLAGGYEQYF. CDR3 DNA sequence: TGTGCCAGCAGCCCCCCACTAGCGGGAGGATACGAGCAGTACTTC. The rearrangement links TRBV7-9 to TRBJ2-7; 12 bases match TRBD2. Germline values: CDR1 SEHNR, CDR2 FQNEAQ (reference sequence). CDR3 size: 15 residues. Trimming removed 5 bases from V and 4 bases from J; junction bases left unmatched: 6.